These T cell receptor beta chains were read from a single sample in a study of T-cell reconstitution after alpha-beta-depleted transplantation in children. TCRdb independently ran MiXCR on the PCR reads; one entry per CDR3 protein. The data contain about 78,000 distinct CDR3 sequences, roughly 13% of them singletons. Sequenced here: PBMCs, mostly from graft donor cells, sampled 180 days after TCRalphabeta/CD19-depleted stem cell transplant. These receptors were obtained from a male patient between 2 and 15 years old who had a stem cell transplant for acute lymphoblastic leukemia, so the T cells may come from the graft donor. The CDR3 runs from the conserved cysteine through the conserved F or W. D genes are given only for firm matches. Only part of the rows carry a size: once, few, many, or a class if the clone is expanded.

CDR3 protein: CASSSHPGRSTDTQYF; CDR3 DNA: TGTGCCAGCTCATCTCATCCGGGACGCAGCACAGATACGCAGTATTTT; V gene: TRBV18; J gene: TRBJ2-3; clone size: -; D gene: -
CDR3 protein: CASGRDRGKVSYEQYF; CDR3 DNA: TGTGCTAGTGGCCGCGACAGGGGGAAGGTCTCCTACGAGCAGTACTTC; V gene: TRBV12-5; J gene: TRBJ2-7; clone size: -; D gene: TRBD1
CDR3 protein: CASSLDLSETYNEQFF; CDR3 DNA: TGTGCCAGCAGCTTAGATCTTAGCGAAACCTACAATGAGCAGTTCTTC; V gene: TRBV11-2; J gene: TRBJ2-1; clone size: many; D gene: -
CDR3 protein: CASSGVYSGANVLTF; CDR3 DNA: TGTGCCAGCAGTGGCGTTTACTCTGGGGCCAACGTCCTGACTTTC; V gene: TRBV6-1; J gene: TRBJ2-6; clone size: -; D gene: -
CDR3 protein: CAISEGRGSYQPQHF; CDR3 DNA: TGTGCCATCAGTGAGGGCAGGGGGTCATATCAGCCCCAGCATTTT; V gene: TRBV10-3; J gene: TRBJ1-5; clone size: few; D gene: TRBD1
CDR3 protein: CASSVGASRAGELFF; CDR3 DNA: TGTGCCAGCAGCGTAGGAGCCTCGAGGGCCGGGGAGCTGTTTTTT; V gene: TRBV9; J gene: TRBJ2-2; clone size: medium-sized; D gene: -
CDR3 protein: CASSPPGGSTDTQYF; CDR3 DNA: TGCGCCAGCAGCCCCCCGGGGGGGAGCACAGATACGCAGTATTTT; V gene: TRBV5-1; J gene: TRBJ2-3; clone size: few; D gene: TRBD2
CDR3 protein: CASSQSGPYEQYF; CDR3 DNA: TGTGCCAGCAGCCAGAGTGGGCCCTACGAGCAGTACTTC; V gene: TRBV7-9; J gene: TRBJ2-7; clone size: few; D gene: -
CDR3 protein: CSARTGRNQPQHF; CDR3 DNA: TGCAGTGCTCGGACAGGCCGCAATCAGCCCCAGCATTTT; V gene: TRBV20-1; J gene: TRBJ1-5; clone size: many; D gene: TRBD1
CDR3 protein: CASTDRSYMNTEAFF; CDR3 DNA: TGTGCCAGCACGGACAGGAGCTACATGAACACTGAAGCTTTCTTT; V gene: TRBV6-2/TRBV6-3; J gene: TRBJ1-1; clone size: many; D gene: TRBD1
CDR3 protein: CASSQDAGRETQYF; CDR3 DNA: TGTGCCAGCAGCCAGGATGCAGGGAGAGAGACCCAGTACTTC; V gene: TRBV5-5; J gene: TRBJ2-5; clone size: -; D gene: -
CDR3 protein: CASSSRQGANYGYTF; CDR3 DNA: TGTGCCAGCAGCTCACGACAGGGAGCTAACTATGGCTACACCTTC; V gene: TRBV7-8; J gene: TRBJ1-2; clone size: many; D gene: TRBD1
CDR3 protein: CAISDPTSGVGNEQFF; CDR3 DNA: TGTGCCATCAGTGACCCAACTAGCGGGGTGGGGAATGAGCAGTTCTTC; V gene: TRBV10-3; J gene: TRBJ2-1; clone size: many; D gene: TRBD2
CDR3 protein: CASQTGGGYGYTF; CDR3 DNA: TGTGCCAGCCAGACAGGGGGAGGCTATGGCTACACCTTC; V gene: TRBV5-6; J gene: TRBJ1-2; clone size: -; D gene: TRBD1
CDR3 protein: CASSLDYLYEQYF; CDR3 DNA: TGTGCCAGCAGTTTGGACTACCTCTACGAGCAGTACTTC; V gene: TRBV12-3/TRBV12-4; J gene: TRBJ2-7; clone size: -; D gene: -
CDR3 protein: CASSQTHRGEVDTDTQYF; CDR3 DNA: TGTGCCAGCAGCCAAACCCATCGAGGTGAAGTGGACACAGATACGCAGTATTTT; V gene: TRBV3-1; J gene: TRBJ2-3; clone size: -; D gene: -
CDR3 protein: CASSLIQNTEAFF; CDR3 DNA: TGCGCCAGCAGCTTGATACAAAACACTGAAGCTTTCTTT; V gene: TRBV5-1; J gene: TRBJ1-1; clone size: once; D gene: -
CDR3 protein: CSARDPQAPYNEQFF; CDR3 DNA: TGCAGTGCTAGAGATCCCCAGGCTCCTTACAATGAGCAGTTCTTC; V gene: TRBV20-1; J gene: TRBJ2-1; clone size: many; D gene: -
CDR3 protein: CASNLRGSGANVLTF; CDR3 DNA: TGTGCCAGCAACCTCAGGGGCTCTGGGGCCAACGTCCTGACTTTC; V gene: TRBV28; J gene: TRBJ2-6; clone size: many; D gene: -
CDR3 protein: CASSRTRGVYGYTF; CDR3 DNA: TGTGCCAGCAGCCGGACACGGGGGGTCTATGGCTACACCTTC; V gene: TRBV7-2; J gene: TRBJ1-2; clone size: few; D gene: -
CDR3 protein: CAARGAKETQYF; CDR3 DNA: TGTGCCGCCAGGGGGGCGAAAGAGACCCAGTACTTC; V gene: TRBV10-3; J gene: TRBJ2-5; clone size: few; D gene: -
CDR3 protein: CSFLGTGGYEQYF; CDR3 DNA: TGCAGCTTCCTCGGGACAGGGGGCTACGAGCAGTACTTC; V gene: TRBV29-1; J gene: TRBJ2-7; clone size: -; D gene: TRBD1
CDR3 protein: CAMPDRVGFPPFSGSNQPQHF; CDR3 DNA: TGTGCCATGCCCGACAGGGTAGGGTTCCCACCCTTCTCCGGGAGCAATCAGCCCCAGCATTTT; V gene: TRBV10-3; J gene: TRBJ1-5; clone size: many; D gene: TRBD1
CDR3 protein: CASTRLAGGNEQFF; CDR3 DNA: TGTGCCAGCACCCGACTAGCGGGAGGGAATGAGCAGTTCTTC; V gene: TRBV7-9; J gene: TRBJ2-1; clone size: many; D gene: TRBD2
CDR3 protein: CASSSWAGSKGNEQFF; CDR3 DNA: TGCGCCAGCAGCTCCTGGGCCGGGAGTAAAGGCAATGAGCAGTTCTTC; V gene: TRBV5-1; J gene: TRBJ2-1; clone size: few; D gene: -
CDR3 protein: CASSFGGLYEQYF; CDR3 DNA: TGTGCCAGCAGTTTTGGGGGCCTCTACGAGCAGTACTTC; V gene: TRBV28; J gene: TRBJ2-7; clone size: -; D gene: -
CDR3 protein: CASSYGRGNIQYF; CDR3 DNA: TGTGCCAGCAGTTACGGGCGGGGAAACATTCAGTACTTC; V gene: TRBV6-5; J gene: TRBJ2-4; clone size: -; D gene: -
CDR3 protein: CSASRDSPGETQYF; CDR3 DNA: TGCAGTGCTAGCCGGGACAGTCCCGGAGAGACCCAGTACTTC; V gene: TRBV20-1; J gene: TRBJ2-5; clone size: many; D gene: TRBD1
CDR3 protein: CASSLDRGRGLSGNTIYF; CDR3 DNA: TGTGCCAGCAGCCTCGACAGGGGAAGGGGCTTATCTGGAAACACCATATATTTT; V gene: TRBV9; J gene: TRBJ1-3; clone size: -; D gene: TRBD1
CDR3 protein: CASSSDRGREKLFF; CDR3 DNA: TGTGCCAGCAGCTCTGACAGGGGAAGGGAAAAACTGTTTTTT; V gene: TRBV7-9; J gene: TRBJ1-4; clone size: few; D gene: TRBD1
CDR3 protein: CSARLGANVLTF; CDR3 DNA: TGCAGTGCTAGACTGGGGGCCAACGTCCTGACTTTC; V gene: TRBV20-1; J gene: TRBJ2-6; clone size: few; D gene: -
CDR3 protein: CSAPDRLNTEAFF; CDR3 DNA: TGCAGTGCCCCCGACAGGCTGAACACTGAAGCTTTCTTT; V gene: TRBV20-1; J gene: TRBJ1-1; clone size: few; D gene: -
CDR3 protein: CASSYGTPNTGELFF; CDR3 DNA: TGTGCCAGCAGTTATGGGACACCGAACACCGGGGAGCTGTTTTTT; V gene: TRBV6-2/TRBV6-3; J gene: TRBJ2-2; clone size: -; D gene: -
CDR3 protein: CSALLAGPYNEQFF; CDR3 DNA: TGCAGTGCGCTACTAGCGGGACCATACAATGAGCAGTTCTTC; V gene: TRBV20-1; J gene: TRBJ2-1; clone size: -; D gene: TRBD2
CDR3 protein: CASGGLANEQYF; CDR3 DNA: TGTGCCAGCGGGGGACTAGCGAACGAGCAGTACTTC; V gene: TRBV27; J gene: TRBJ2-7; clone size: -; D gene: TRBD2
CDR3 protein: CSGTRPDTQYF; CDR3 DNA: TGCAGCGGCACCCGGCCGGATACGCAGTATTTT; V gene: TRBV29-1; J gene: TRBJ2-3; clone size: few; D gene: -
CDR3 protein: CASSLDYYEQYF; CDR3 DNA: TGTGCCAGCAGTCTGGATTACTACGAGCAGTACTTC; V gene: TRBV12-3/TRBV12-4; J gene: TRBJ2-7; clone size: few; D gene: -
CDR3 protein: CASSLATMSSYNEQFF; CDR3 DNA: TGTGCCAGCAGCTTAGCCACGATGAGCTCCTACAATGAGCAGTTCTTC; V gene: TRBV7-9; J gene: TRBJ2-1; clone size: -; D gene: -
CDR3 protein: CASSLGPAPETQYF; CDR3 DNA: TGTGCCAGCAGCTTGGGACCGGCCCCTGAGACCCAGTACTTC; V gene: TRBV5-6; J gene: TRBJ2-5; clone size: many; D gene: -
CDR3 protein: CSVEWRAEAFF; CDR3 DNA: TGCAGCGTTGAATGGAGGGCTGAAGCTTTCTTT; V gene: TRBV29-1; J gene: TRBJ1-1; clone size: few; D gene: -
CDR3 protein: CASSLVLGSSDEQFF; CDR3 DNA: TGTGCCAGCAGCTTGGTTCTGGGAAGCAGCGATGAGCAGTTCTTC; V gene: TRBV5-5; J gene: TRBJ2-1; clone size: few; D gene: -
CDR3 protein: CASSSTGTYTYEQYF; CDR3 DNA: TGTGCCAGCAGTTCAACCGGGACCTACACCTACGAGCAGTACTTC; V gene: TRBV12-3/TRBV12-4; J gene: TRBJ2-7; clone size: few; D gene: -
CDR3 protein: CASSLRDRGHEQYF; CDR3 DNA: TGCGCCAGCAGCTTGAGGGACAGGGGTCACGAGCAGTACTTC; V gene: TRBV5-1; J gene: TRBJ2-7; clone size: many; D gene: TRBD1